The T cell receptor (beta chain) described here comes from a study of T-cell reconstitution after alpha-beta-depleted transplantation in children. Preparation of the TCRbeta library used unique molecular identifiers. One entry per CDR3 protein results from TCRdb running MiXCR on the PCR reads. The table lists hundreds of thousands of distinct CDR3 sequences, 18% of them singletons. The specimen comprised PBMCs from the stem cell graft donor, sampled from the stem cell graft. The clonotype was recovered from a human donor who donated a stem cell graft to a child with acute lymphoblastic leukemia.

The CDR3 DNA reads TGCAGTGCTAGAGGCCAGTACTTACCGGGGCATTCCTATAGCAATCAGCCCCAGCATTTT. This encodes CSARGQYLPGHSYSNQPQHF. The chain links TRBV20-1 to TRBJ1-5; a weak D match, TRBD1 (5 bases). Germline lookup yields CDR1 DFQATT and CDR2 SNEGSKA (reference sequence). The CDR3 has 20 residues. The germline V and J ends were trimmed by 1 base and 0 bases, with 25 bases remaining between them.